Each of the 21 T cell receptor beta chains below was sequenced from the same sample in a study of graft-versus-host responses after intestinal transplantation. Sequencing used immunoSEQ multiplex PCR; TCRdb keeps in-frame clones, though not all of them. Among tens of thousands of clones, 80% to 90% were seen once, and the ten largest hold around 2.3%. These TCRs' antigens remain unknown. Material: unstimulated CD8+ T cells sorted from spleen or lymph node cells, obtained before intestinal transplant. The receptors shown here come from a human donor who received an intestinal transplant.

The rearrangement uses TRBV2 and TRBJ2-7; 11 nucleotides match TRBD2. With V trimmed by 3 bases and J by 5 bases, 3 bases remained unmatched. CDR1 and CDR2 from the germline V gene are SNHLY and FYNNEI. This CDR3 region has 14 residues. The CDR3: CASSDTSGRHEQYF. DNA for the CDR3: TGTGCCAGCAGTGATACTAGCGGGAGACACGAGCAGTACTTC.

J is TRBJ2-4 and V is TRBV11-2; D gene uncertain. V lost 0 bases, J lost 1 base, and 10 bases lay in between. The CDR3 consists of 16 residues. Germline V CDR1 and CDR2: SGHAT, FQNNGV. The chain's CDR3 is CASSLDVRVAKNIQYF. CDR3 coding DNA: TGTGCCAGCAGCTTAGATGTCCGGGTGGCCAAAAACATTCAGTACTTC. Drawing the rest from reference TRBV11-2 and TRBJ2-4, the complete variable domain is EAGVAQSPRYKIIEKRQSVAFWCNPISGHATLYWYQQILGQGPKLLIQFQNNGVVDDSQLPKDRFSAERLKGVDSTLKIQPAKLEDSAVYLCASSLDVRVAKNIQYFGAGTRLSVL.

This clone was recorded only once. The chain links TRBV19 to TRBJ1-4, with D maybe TRBD1 (6 bases). Germline V lookup: CDR1 LNHDA, CDR2 SQIVND (reference sequence). Trimming left V 10 bases short and J 6 bases short, with 24 bases between. The CDR3 consists of 16 residues. CDR3 sequence reads: CATYPSWTAADEKLFF. The CDR3 DNA reads TGTGCCACCTACCCATCCTGGACAGCTGCGGATGAAAAACTGTTTTTT.

The V and J genes are TRBV30 and TRBJ2-3, with TRBD1 matching over 10 bases. Germline V lookup: CDR1 GTSNPN, CDR2 SVGIG (reference sequence). After removal of 2 bases from V and 3 bases from J, the junction contained 2 bases not matched to a gene. CDR3 length: 14 amino acids. DNA of the CDR3: TGTGCCTGGAGTCGGACAGGGGGGACAGATACGCAGTATTTT. Its protein is CAWSRTGGTDTQYF.

The V gene is TRBV2, the J gene TRBJ1-5; D uncertain. The CDR3 is 14 residues long. Trimming took off 3 bases at V and 0 bases at J, with 6 bases between the two ends. The germline CDR1 and CDR2 sequences are SNHLY and FYNNEI. The CDR3: CASSEYLSNQPQHF. CDR3 sequence (DNA): TGTGCCAGCAGTGAGTATCTTAGCAATCAGCCCCAGCATTTT.

The CDR3 reads CASSPTYNQPQHF. In nucleotides, the CDR3 is TGCGCCAGCAGCCCAACTTACAATCAGCCCCAGCATTTT. The chain combines TRBV5-1 with TRBJ1-5; D is unclear. V lost 4 bases and J lost 3, with 8 bases in between. From germline, CDR1 is SGHRS and CDR2 YFSETQ. The CDR3 loop spans 13 amino acids.

This sequence joins TRBV4-2 and TRBJ2-1; tentatively, D is TRBD2 (5 bases). Trimming pared 0 bases from V and 2 bases from J, leaving 11 bases between. The germline gives CDR1 LGHNA, CDR2 YNFKEQ. The CDR3 length is 16 residues. The CDR3 region is CASSQEYGLTYNEQFF. The CDR3 nucleotides are TGTGCCAGCAGCCAAGAATACGGACTTACCTACAATGAGCAGTTCTTC.

The CDR3 DNA reads TGTGCCAGTAATGGGGGGAGCACAGATACGCAGTATTTT. Translation gives CASNGGSTDTQYF. The V call is TRBV19, the J call TRBJ2-3, with D tentatively TRBD2 (6 bases). This CDR3 is 13 amino acids long. Deletions cut 7 bases from V and 0 bases from J, with 8 bases between. Looked up from germline, CDR1 is LNHDA and CDR2 is SQIVND (reference sequence).

The rearrangement uses TRBV6-5 and TRBJ2-7; TRBD2 is a possible D gene (6 bases). The germline V and J ends were trimmed by 10 bases and 4 bases, with 20 bases remaining between them. Germline CDR1 is MNHEY and CDR2 is SVGAGI. The CDR3 totals 14 residues. The CDR3 region is CATRRAAEGYEQYF. CDR3 coding DNA: TGTGCCACCCGGAGGGCGGCGGAAGGATACGAGCAGTACTTC.

The chain recombines TRBV9 with TRBJ2-3; TRBD2 matches at 9 bases. J was trimmed by 0 bases and V by 0 bases; bases with no gene match: 8. Germline assignment: CDR1 SGDLS and CDR2 YYNGEE. CDR3 size: 18 residues. The CDR3 spells CASSVGREGHASTDTQYF. Here the CDR3 DNA reads TGTGCCAGCAGCGTAGGGCGGGAGGGCCATGCTAGCACAGATACGCAGTATTTT.

The V call is TRBV9, the J call TRBJ2-7, with no clear D. The germline V and J ends were trimmed by 4 bases and 3 bases, with 14 bases remaining between them. This CDR3 is built from 14 residues. Germline CDR1 reads SGDLS; CDR2 reads YYNGEE. The chain's CDR3 is CASSPNDWFYEQYF. Written as DNA, the CDR3 is TGTGCCAGCAGCCCAAACGACTGGTTCTACGAGCAGTACTTC.

The chain joins TRBV11-2 to TRBJ2-1; TRBD2 might be the D (6 bases). The length of the CDR3 is 18 residues. Germline V gene data show CDR1 as SGHAT and CDR2 as FQNNGV. Trimming removed 0 bases at V and 0 bases at J, with 15 bases between. CDR3 sequence reads: CASSLEDPPGSSYNEQFF. CDR3 coding DNA: TGTGCCAGCAGCTTAGAGGACCCCCCCGGGAGCTCCTACAATGAGCAGTTCTTC. The whole variable domain, filled in from reference TRBV11-2 and TRBJ2-1, reads EAGVAQSPRYKIIEKRQSVAFWCNPISGHATLYWYQQILGQGPKLLIQFQNNGVVDDSQLPKDRFSAERLKGVDSTLKIQPAKLEDSAVYLCASSLEDPPGSSYNEQFFGPGTRLTVL.

V gene TRBV12-5 combines with J gene TRBJ1-3; D is unresolved. The V and J ends lost 2 bases and 0 bases respectively, with 23 bases between them. Germline-derived CDR1 and CDR2 are LGHNT and FRNRAP. CDR3 length: 20 residues. CDR3 DNA: TGTGCTAGTGGTTTGCCATCAAGAGGTAGTGGCTGTCCCTCTGGAAACACCATATATTTT. Its translation is CASGLPSRGSGCPSGNTIYF.

The J gene is TRBJ2-1, the V gene TRBV6-4; 9 nucleotides agree with TRBD2. Trimming at V came to 2 bases and at J to 6 bases, leaving 8 bases not matched to a gene. Germline loops: CDR1 MRHNA, CDR2 SNTAGT. This CDR3 comprises 16 residues. CDR3 DNA sequence: TGTGCCAGCAGTGACAAGGGGCTAGCGGGGATCAATGAGCAGTTCTTC. It encodes CASSDKGLAGINEQFF.

V gene TRBV27 combines with J gene TRBJ2-7; the match to TRBD1 covers 8 bases. Germline lookup yields CDR1 MNHEY and CDR2 SMNVEV (reference sequence). V lost 2 bases and J lost 2; bases outside the gene matches: 8. The CDR3 is 16 residues long. This CDR3 reads CASSLREDRATYEQYF. The CDR3 DNA reads TGTGCCAGCAGTTTACGAGAGGACAGGGCGACCTACGAGCAGTACTTC.

The V and J genes are TRBV9 and TRBJ2-2, with a weak D call TRBD1 (6 bases). This CDR3 is 15 amino acids long. Trimming pared 3 bases from V and 0 bases from J, leaving 9 bases between. The germline V gene encodes CDR1 SGDLS and CDR2 YYNGEE. The CDR3: CASSGGGPNTGELFF. As DNA, the CDR3 is TGTGCCAGCAGCGGTGGGGGCCCGAACACCGGGGAGCTGTTTTTT.

This clone has just one count. This sequence joins TRBV4-1 and TRBJ1-1; D gene unclear. The V end lost 0 bases, the J end lost 7 bases, and 9 bases lay between the germline ends. The CDR3 is 13 amino acids. Per the germline V gene, CDR1 is MGHRA and CDR2 is YSYEKL. CDR3 sequence (DNA): TGCGCCAGCAGCCAAGAGTACGGTGGTGAAGCTTTCTTT. Protein sequence: CASSQEYGGEAFF.

The gene calls are TRBV28 and TRBJ1-5; no reliable D call. Trimming removed 6 bases from V and 3 bases from J, with 12 bases in between. The CDR3 is 14 residues long. Germline V gives CDR1 MDHEN, CDR2 SYDVKM. DNA of the CDR3: TGTGCCAGCAGGAAACCGGGTCACAATCAGCCCCAGCATTTT. It translates to CASRKPGHNQPQHF.

This clone was observed a single time. CDR3 in amino acids: CASSARSSIAGVGDTQYF. The CDR3 nucleotides are TGTGCCAGCAGCGCAAGATCTTCCATAGCGGGGGTGGGAGATACGCAGTATTTT. V is TRBV9 and J is TRBJ2-3; 9 bases match TRBD2. Trimming removed 3 bases from V and 5 bases from J; junction bases left unmatched: 16. The CDR3 is 18 residues long. Germline V gene lookup returns CDR1 SGDLS and CDR2 YYNGEE.

V is TRBV6-6 and J is TRBJ2-6, with 7 positions matching TRBD1. There are 16 residues in the CDR3. Germline lookup yields CDR1 MNHNY and CDR2 SVGAGI (reference sequence). V trimming: 5 bases; J trimming: 2 bases; junction bases outside the gene matches: 6. In DNA, the CDR3 is TGTGCCAGCAGTACCCCAGACAGGGCTGGGGCCAACGTCCTGACTTTC. Protein sequence: CASSTPDRAGANVLTF.

The V gene is TRBV6-1, the J gene TRBJ2-5; 13 positions agree with TRBD2. The DNA end is a closer match to TRBJ2-7, so the J assignment may be wrong. Germline CDR1 is MNHNS and CDR2 is SASEGT. The CDR3 consists of 15 residues. The CDR3 coding sequence is TGTGCCAGCAGTGAACAGACTAGCGGGGGGTACGAGCAGTACTTC. As protein: CASSEQTSGGYEQYF.